This T cell receptor (beta chain) was observed in a study of response to subunit inactivated influenza vaccine. TCRdb re-called the RT-PCR reads through MiXCR, storing one row per CDR3 protein. The table records about 240,000 distinct CDR3 sequences, 12% of them present only once. Worth noting for this clonotype: The antigen remains unidentified. Since a much larger clone is just one base distant, this may be a read error.

The CDR3 is 17 amino acids. Germline lookup yields CDR1 MNHEY and CDR2 SVGEGT. The J segment lost 0 bases and the V segment lost 4 bases, leaving 10 bases of the junction unmatched. Findings and limits, study-wide: Seasonal influenza vaccination, on each occasion, was suggested by the authors to recruit few new T cells.

This clonotype originated in a man between 50 and 59 years old who received an inactivated influenza vaccine. The V gene is TRBV6-2 or TRBV6-3, the J gene TRBJ1-1, with 8 bases aligning to TRBD1. Sequenced here: non-naive T cells sorted from PBMCs, sampled about 14 days before vaccination. Here the CDR3 DNA reads TGTGCCAGCAGTTTCGGACAGGGTATATGCGTGAACACTGAAGCTTTCTTT. This sequence encodes CASSFGQGICVNTEAFF.